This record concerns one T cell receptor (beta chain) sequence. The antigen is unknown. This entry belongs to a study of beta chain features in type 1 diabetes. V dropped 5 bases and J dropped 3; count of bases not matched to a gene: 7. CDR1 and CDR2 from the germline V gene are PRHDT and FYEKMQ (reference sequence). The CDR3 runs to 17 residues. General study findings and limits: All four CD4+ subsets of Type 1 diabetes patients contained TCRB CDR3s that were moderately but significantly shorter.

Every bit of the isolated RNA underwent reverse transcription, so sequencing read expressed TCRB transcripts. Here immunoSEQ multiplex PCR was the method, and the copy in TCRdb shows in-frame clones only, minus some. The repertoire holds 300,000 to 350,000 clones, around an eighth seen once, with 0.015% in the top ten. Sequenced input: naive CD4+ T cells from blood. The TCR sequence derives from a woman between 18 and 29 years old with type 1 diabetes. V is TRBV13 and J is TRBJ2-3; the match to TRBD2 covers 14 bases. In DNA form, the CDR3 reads TGTGCCAGCAGCATCCGGACTAGCGGGAGGTATACAGATACGCAGTATTTT. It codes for CASSIRTSGRYTDTQYF.